This T cell receptor beta chain derives from a study of T cells in Graves' hyperthyroidism and ophthalmopathy. Study-level findings and limits: Separating ophthalmopathy from stable hyperthyroidism was achieved by a 13 V-J model.

CDR1 LGHNT and CDR2 FRNRAP come from the germline V gene. The CDR3 is 14 residues long. V dropped 8 bases and J dropped 7; count of bases not matched to a gene: 7. Turning to this clonotype: The antigen is not known.

RNA transcripts served as the template for amplifying TCR beta CDR3 regions. Using the HTBI primer set, a first-round RT-PCR was run on the TCR CDR3. A single record per CDR3 protein comes from TCRdb applying MiXCR to the multiplex PCR reads. The sample records roughly 280,000 distinct CDR3 sequences, over 20% being singletons. The gene calls are TRBV12-5 and TRBJ2-1; TRBD2 matches 11 bases. This TCR came from a man aged 30 to 45 with Graves' ophthalmopathy. The material sequenced was blood. The CDR3 loop reads CASTRTSGLNEQFF. In nucleotides, the CDR3 is TGTGCTAGTACTCGGACTAGCGGGCTTAATGAGCAGTTCTTC. Drawing the rest from reference TRBV12-5 and TRBJ2-1, the complete variable domain is DARVTQTPRHKVTEMGQEVTMRCQPILGHNTVFWYRQTMMQGLELLAYFRNRAPLDDSGMPKDRFSAEMPDATLATLKIQPSEPRDSAVYFCASTRTSGLNEQFFGPGTRLTVL.